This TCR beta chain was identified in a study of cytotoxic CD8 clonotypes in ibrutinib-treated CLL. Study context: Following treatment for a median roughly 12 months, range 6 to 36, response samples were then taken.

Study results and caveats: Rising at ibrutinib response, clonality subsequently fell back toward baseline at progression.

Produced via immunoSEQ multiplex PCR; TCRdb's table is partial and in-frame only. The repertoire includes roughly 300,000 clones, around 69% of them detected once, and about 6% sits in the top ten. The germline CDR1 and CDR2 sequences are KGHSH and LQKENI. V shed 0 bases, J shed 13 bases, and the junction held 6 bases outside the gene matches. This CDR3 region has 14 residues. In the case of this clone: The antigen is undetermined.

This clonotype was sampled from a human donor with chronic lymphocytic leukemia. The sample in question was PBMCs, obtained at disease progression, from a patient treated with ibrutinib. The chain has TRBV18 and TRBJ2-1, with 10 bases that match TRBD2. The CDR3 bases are TGTGCCAGCTCACCACCGAATAGCGGGAGGTTACAGTTCTTC. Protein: CASSPPNSGRLQFF. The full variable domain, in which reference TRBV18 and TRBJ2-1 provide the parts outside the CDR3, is NAGVMQNPRHLVRRRGQEARLRCSPMKGHSHVYWYRQLPEEGLKFMVYLQKENIIDESGMPKERFSAEFPKEGPSILRIQQVVRGDSAAYFCASSPPNSGRLQFFGPGTRLTVL.